The TCR beta chain under discussion was sequenced for a study of shared clonotypes between healthy human individuals. The wider study: The composition of the donors was a couple of women and a few men aged 18 to 49. Every donor yielded three CD4 naive, three CD4 memory, two CD8 naive and one CD8 memory plate.

Libraries were prepared by immunoSEQ multiplex PCR; TCRdb keeps only in-frame clonotypes and omits some of them. Of around 2.3 million clones listed, roughly 95% are singletons. CDR3 size: 14 residues. Germline values: CDR1 KGHSH, CDR2 LQKENI. The V gene lost 9 bases and the J gene lost 3 bases, with 14 bases spanning the gap. The sequencing input was naive CD4+ T cells sorted from blood. Specified subset: CD45RA+ positively selected. This chain connects TRBV18 to TRBJ2-2; D gene unclear. This TCR was recovered from a man between 18 and 35 years old in good health. CDR3 sequence: CASHEDLDTGELFF. In nucleotides, the CDR3 is TGTGCCAGTCATGAAGACCTAGACACCGGGGAGCTGTTTTTT.